Sequencing of this T cell receptor (beta chain) was carried out in a study of control samples from healthy donors and cancer patients. Sequencing was performed with immunoSEQ multiplex PCR; in TCRdb, only in-frame clones are kept and a portion is missing. The sample has about 50,000 clones, 95% to 96% seen once. CDR1 is MNHNS, CDR2 SASEGT, per germline. Trimming pared 2 bases from V and 5 bases from J, leaving 18 bases between. The CDR3 covers 16 residues. V usage is TRBV6-1 and J usage is TRBJ1-2; D is unresolved. The clonotype was recovered from a woman in her thirties in good health. The sample taken for sequencing was blood. The DNA for the CDR3 is TGTGCCAGCAGTGAATACCGGACGGAGGCAACGTATGGCTACACCTTC. Residues: CASSEYRTEATYGYTF.